Presented here are 14 T cell receptor beta chains from one specimen sequenced in a study of radiotherapy plus CTLA-4 blockade in lung cancer. The assay was immunoSEQ multiplex PCR, and TCRdb's table has in-frame clones only and misses some. The table includes around 45,000 clones, around 76% detected once. The sequencing used peripheral blood, collected from a patient treated with radiotherapy plus ipilimumab. The receptors were gathered from a human donor with non-small cell lung cancer who had stable disease on radiotherapy plus ipilimumab.

This clone appeared a few times. V gene TRBV28 combines with J gene TRBJ1-2, with D unclear. The CDR3 is made up of 17 amino acids. Germline loops: CDR1 MDHEN, CDR2 SYDVKM. Trimming left V 1 base short and J 3 bases short, with 18 bases between. This CDR3 reads CASSLYEWLAQHYGYTF. The CDR3 DNA reads TGTGCCAGCAGTTTATATGAGTGGTTGGCCCAGCACTATGGCTACACCTTC.

The chain uses TRBV21-1 and TRBJ2-2. TRBV21-1 is an annotated pseudogene. The CDR3 length is 15 residues. DNA of the CDR3: TGTGCCAGCAGCAAACCGGGCGGGAACACCGGGGAGCTGTTTTTT. As protein: CASSKPGGNTGELFF.

CDR3 in DNA: TGTGCCAGCAGCCAAGAGGGGATTAATAATTCACCCCTCCACTTT. Translated: CASSQEGINNSPLHF. This chain connects TRBV4-2 to TRBJ1-6; D is undetermined. The germline gives CDR1 LGHNA, CDR2 YNFKEQ. The CDR3 extends over 15 amino acids. The V end was cut by 0 bases, the J end by 5 bases, with 8 bases between.

This chain links TRBV5-1 with TRBJ1-2; D call uncertain. The V gene lost 1 base and the J gene lost 4 bases, with 14 bases spanning the gap. The CDR3 sequence is 15 residues long. Germline V gene sequence: CDR1 SGHRS, CDR2 YFSETQ. The CDR3 region has the DNA TGCGCCAGCAGCTTGAACCCAGCGACCTCCTATGGCTACACCTTC. It encodes CASSLNPATSYGYTF.

On this clone itself: This sample also contains other DNA sequences that code for the same CDR3. The chain has TRBV19 and TRBJ1-1; 7 bases agree with TRBD1. Trimming took 6 bases from V and 0 from J; bases not matched to a gene: 1. The CDR3 extends over 13 amino acids. Germline lookup yields CDR1 LNHDA and CDR2 SQIVND (reference sequence). CDR3 coding DNA: TGTGCCAGTAGGGACAGGTTGAACACTGAAGCTTTCTTT. This gives the protein CASRDRLNTEAFF.

V is TRBV6-1 and J is TRBJ1-2; D call uncertain. CDR1 is MNHNS, CDR2 SASEGT, per germline. Trimming took off 2 bases at V and 2 bases at J, with 9 bases between the two ends. CDR3 length: 14 amino acids. CDR3 bases: TGTGCCAGCAGTGAAAATCAGGAAAACTATGGCTACACCTTC. Translated: CASSENQENYGYTF.

The V gene is TRBV11-3, the J gene TRBJ2-1; D remains unclear. The CDR3 runs 16 residues. With 1 base removed from V and 4 bases from J, the gap between germline ends came to 14 bases. The germline V gene has CDR1 SGHNT and CDR2 YENEEA. The CDR3 DNA sequence: TGTGCCAGCAGCTTAGCGTCGGGTCGGCAATACAATGAGCAGTTCTTC. Amino acids: CASSLASGRQYNEQFF.

The CDR3 DNA reads TGTGCCAGCAGTCTCGGACGGAATAGCAATCAGCCCCAGCATTTT. It specifies CASSLGRNSNQPQHF. The chain joins TRBV27 to TRBJ1-5, with no clear D. CDR1 and CDR2 from the germline V gene are MNHEY and SMNVEV (reference sequence). The CDR3 spans 15 residues. V was clipped by 5 bases and J by 0 bases, with 11 bases between them.

Comment on this clone: The sample contains more than one DNA sequence encoding this CDR3. The V call is TRBV5-4, the J call TRBJ1-3; 9 bases align to TRBD1. The CDR3 has 16 residues. CDR1 and CDR2 (germline): SGHNT, YYREEE (reference sequence). Trimming took 6 bases from V and 4 from J; bases not matched to a gene: 11. The CDR3 bases are TGTGCCAGCACCCACGAACAGGGGGCGCGCGGAAACACCATATATTTT. Its translation is CASTHEQGARGNTIYF.

This clone turned up a few times. V and J are TRBV19 and TRBJ2-5; TRBD1 agrees at 10 bases. V was pared by 4 bases and J by 5 bases, with 7 bases of the junction left unmatched. The CDR3 is made up of 15 amino acids. Germline V gene data show CDR1 as LNHDA and CDR2 as SQIVND (reference sequence). CDR3 nucleotides: TGTGCCAGTAGTACAGACAGGGGGCCCTCGGAGACCCAGTACTTC. This encodes CASSTDRGPSETQYF.

The chain has TRBV9 and TRBJ1-6; D remains ambiguous. V shed 0 bases and J shed 0 bases, with 7 bases lying between them. The CDR3 totals 16 residues. Per the germline V gene, CDR1 is SGDLS and CDR2 is YYNGEE. The chain's CDR3 is CASSVGLSSYNSPLHF. The CDR3 nucleotides are TGTGCCAGCAGCGTAGGACTCAGCTCCTATAATTCACCCCTCCACTTT.

This clone was observed a single time. The gene calls are TRBV29-1 and TRBJ1-1; D remains unclear. The CDR3 covers 15 residues. The V end lost 1 base, the J end lost 0 bases, and 12 bases lay between the germline ends. Germline CDR1 reads SQVTM; CDR2 reads ANQGSEA. CDR3 sequence (DNA): TGCAGCGTTGAAGGAGGGCGAGGGATGAACACTGAAGCTTTCTTT. Translating it yields CSVEGGRGMNTEAFF.

The chain carries TRBV7-3 and TRBJ2-1; 9 bases are shared with TRBD1. Germline CDR1 and CDR2: SGHTA and FQGTGA. The CDR3 sequence is 15 residues long. V was pared by 1 base and J by 5 bases, with 3 bases of the junction left unmatched. CDR3 in DNA: TGTGCCAGCAGCTTAAACAGGGGGCCTCACAATGAGCAGTTCTTC. Translation gives CASSLNRGPHNEQFF.

This chain connects TRBV6-1 to TRBJ1-1; the match to TRBD1 covers 9 bases. In germline, CDR1 is MNHNS, CDR2 SASEGT. This CDR3 spans 17 amino acids. Losses at the gene ends were 4 bases for V and 2 bases for J; bases not matched to a gene: 11. CDR3 in amino acids: CASSGSNRGRGNTEAFF. The CDR3 DNA reads TGTGCCAGCAGTGGTTCAAACAGGGGGCGCGGAAACACTGAAGCTTTCTTT.